This passage covers 2 T cell receptor beta chains from one sample sequenced in a study of CD8 T cells in ankylosing spondylitis. The study, taken as a whole, reports: Blood of patients with ankylosing spondylitis appeared to be characterized by a TCR beta motif of several highly homologous variants.

TCRdb ran MiXCR on the 5' RACE reads and lists one entry per CDR3 protein. This sample has 750,000 to 850,000 distinct CDR3 sequences, with 10% to 15% found just once. No antigen has been assigned to these receptors. The sample was blood, either unsorted or a sorted T cell fraction (not recorded which). The receptors derive from a male donor with ankylosing spondylitis.

This chain joins TRBV20-1 and TRBJ1-2; no definite D call. Between the trimmed V and J ends, which lost 6 bases and 0 bases, there was a span of 11 bases. Germline V gene sequence: CDR1 DFQATT, CDR2 SNEGSKA (reference sequence). This CDR3 spans 13 amino acids. The DNA for the CDR3 is TGCAGTGCCGATGTGGTAGCTAACTATGGCTACACCTTC. As protein: CSADVVANYGYTF.

V gene TRBV4-3 combines with J gene TRBJ2-1; TRBD2 agrees at 8 bases. CDR1 is LGHNA, CDR2 YSLEER, per germline. The CDR3 runs to 17 residues. Trimming took 4 bases from V and 4 from J; bases not matched to a gene: 12. The CDR3 sequence is CASSPSPAGASYNEQFF. CDR3 bases: TGCGCCAGCAGCCCCTCCCCAGCGGGAGCGTCGTACAATGAGCAGTTCTTC.